The 29 T cell receptor beta chains listed next were all sequenced from one sample in a study of cytomegalovirus exposure and HLA in healthy donors. The primer mix had 60 Vbeta and 13 Jbeta primers. The data were produced by immunoSEQ multiplex PCR, yet TCRdb's version contains in-frame clones alone and is incomplete. The sample includes about 140,000 clones, roughly 79% seen only once; the top ten take approximately 9.7%. Material for sequencing was PBMCs. Every receptor here comes from a woman in her sixties or seventies in good health and CMV-seropositive.

CDR3 nucleotide sequence: TGCGCCAGCAGCTTGGGGGGCCTAACCTCCTCAGATACGCAGTATTTT. Encoded protein: CASSLGGLTSSDTQYF. V and J are TRBV5-1 and TRBJ2-3, with D perhaps TRBD1 (5 bases). The germline V gene has CDR1 SGHRS and CDR2 YFSETQ. The CDR3 is 16 residues long. V was clipped by 0 bases and J by 4 bases, with 15 bases between them.

V gene TRBV27 combines with J gene TRBJ2-1, with TRBD2 matching 9 bases. CDR1 is MNHEY, CDR2 SMNVEV, per germline (reference sequence). V shed 1 base and J 8 bases; nucleotides not matched to a gene: 6. The CDR3 extends over 15 amino acids. CDR3 region: CASSLLSSGAYEQFF. In DNA, the CDR3 is TGTGCCAGCAGTTTATTGTCTAGCGGGGCCTATGAGCAGTTCTTC.

The J gene is TRBJ1-1, the V gene TRBV27; D possibly corresponds to TRBD1 (6 bases). Germline V CDR1 and CDR2: MNHEY, SMNVEV (reference sequence). CDR3 length equals 14 residues. Between the trimmed V and J ends, which lost 6 bases and 0 bases, there was a span of 11 bases. The CDR3 here is CASRYGTMNTEAFF. The CDR3 DNA reads as TGTGCCAGCAGGTACGGGACAATGAACACTGAAGCTTTCTTT.

Only one count was recorded for this clone. The chain has TRBV9 and TRBJ1-1; D not certain. The CDR3 length is 14 residues. V lost 2 bases, J lost 1 base, and 9 bases lay in between. Germline V gene lookup returns CDR1 SGDLS and CDR2 YYNGEE. In DNA form, the CDR3 reads TGTGCCAGCAGCGTTGGCAGTCAGAACACTGAAGCTTTCTTT. This sequence encodes CASSVGSQNTEAFF.

V and J are TRBV30 and TRBJ2-7; no clear D gene. This CDR3 is built from 13 residues. The V end lost 0 bases, the J end lost 0 bases, and 6 bases lay between the germline ends. Germline CDR1 is GTSNPN and CDR2 is SVGIG (reference sequence). The chain's CDR3 is CAWSVASSYEQYF. The CDR3 DNA follows: TGTGCCTGGAGTGTCGCTAGCTCCTACGAGCAGTACTTC.

This chain connects TRBV6-5 to TRBJ1-2, with D hard to call. V shed 4 bases and J shed 3 bases, with 15 bases lying between them. The CDR3 length is 15 residues. Germline CDR1 and CDR2: MNHEY and SVGAGI. The CDR3 sequence is CASSSPPDGDYGYTF. The CDR3 coding sequence is TGTGCCAGCAGTTCCCCCCCCGACGGGGACTATGGCTACACCTTC.

The chain carries TRBV29-1 and TRBJ2-5, with D perhaps matching TRBD2 (6 bases). Near its end, the DNA agrees better with TRBJ2-7, so the J call may be wrong. CDR3 size: 14 residues. Per the germline V gene, CDR1 is SQVTM and CDR2 is ANQGSEA. In DNA form, the CDR3 reads TGCAGCGTCCAGCCATCCTCGGGGGTATCCGAGCAGTACTTC. This sequence encodes CSVQPSSGVSEQYF.

The rearrangement uses TRBV28 and TRBJ2-7; TRBD2 matches 11 bases. Germline assignment: CDR1 MDHEN and CDR2 SYDVKM. J was trimmed by 4 bases and V by 2 bases; bases with no gene match: 22. There are 21 residues in the CDR3. For the CDR3, the DNA is TGTGCCAGCAGTTTACTTTCGTCGGGGCAAAACAGACTAGCGGGGAGTTACGAGCAGTACTTC. Amino acids: CASSLLSSGQNRLAGSYEQYF.

CDR3 in amino acids: CAISESSSEQYF. The CDR3 nucleotides are TGTGCCATCAGTGAGTCTAGTAGCGAGCAGTACTTC. The V gene is TRBV10-3, the J gene TRBJ2-7, with D hard to call. The CDR3 is 12 amino acids. The germline V gene encodes CDR1 ENHRY and CDR2 SYGVKD. Trimming stripped 0 bases from V and 6 bases from J, with 6 bases between.

This rearrangement joins TRBV2 to TRBJ1-5, with D unresolved. The V gene lost 6 bases and the J gene lost 2 bases, with 14 bases spanning the gap. Germline values: CDR1 SNHLY, CDR2 FYNNEI. This CDR3 comprises 15 residues. The CDR3 DNA is TGTGCCAGCAGGAAGGAGGGTCAGGGCAATCAGCCCCAGCATTTT. Protein product: CASRKEGQGNQPQHF.

The gene calls are TRBV7-8 and TRBJ1-1; D remains unclear. Trimming took 2 bases from V and 5 from J, leaving 12 bases between them. Germline V CDR1 and CDR2: SGHVS, FQNEAQ. The CDR3 consists of 14 residues. The CDR3 DNA sequence: TGTGCCAGCAGCTTATATCTCCCCGGGACTGAAGCTTTCTTT. Translated, it gives CASSLYLPGTEAFF.

The CDR3 here is CASSLLAGAREQYF. CDR3 DNA: TGTGCCAGCAGCTTACTGGCGGGAGCACGGGAGCAGTACTTC. V usage is TRBV13 and J usage is TRBJ2-7; 7 positions agree with TRBD2. There are 14 residues in the CDR3. Trimming at V came to 2 bases and at J to 7 bases, leaving 8 bases not matched to a gene. Germline CDR1 reads PRHDT; CDR2 reads FYEKMQ (reference sequence). Full variable domain (remainder filled in from reference TRBV13 and TRBJ2-7): AAGVIQSPRHLIKEKRETATLKCYPIPRHDTVYWYQQGPGQDPQFLISFYEKMQSDKGSIPDRFSAQQFSDYHSELNMSSLELGDSALYFCASSLLAGAREQYFGPGTRLTVT.

The V gene is TRBV7-3, the J gene TRBJ1-1, with D maybe TRBD1 (5 bases). Germline V gene data show CDR1 as SGHTA and CDR2 as FQGTGA. CDR3 length equals 13 residues. Trimming took off 5 bases at V and 8 bases at J, with 15 bases between the two ends. CDR3 sequence reads: CASSPGLGQEAFF. CDR3 DNA: TGTGCCAGCAGCCCGGGTCTGGGGCAAGAAGCTTTCTTT.

The chain employs TRBV27 and TRBJ2-7; 7 nucleotides align to TRBD1. Germline values: CDR1 MNHEY, CDR2 SMNVEV (reference sequence). The trim removed 6 bases at V and 1 base at J, leaving 9 bases unmatched. This CDR3 is built from 15 residues. Here the CDR3 reads CASREGTAISYEQYF. CDR3 DNA: TGTGCCAGCAGAGAGGGGACAGCCATTTCCTACGAGCAGTACTTC.

The V gene is TRBV11-3, the J gene TRBJ2-5, with a tentative D call TRBD2 (7 bases). V shed 3 bases and J shed 6 bases, with 20 bases lying between them. The CDR3 is 16 amino acids. Germline V gene data show CDR1 as SGHNT and CDR2 as YENEEA. CDR3 protein: CASSFRGGQEGKTQYF. Written as DNA, the CDR3 is TGTGCCAGCAGCTTTAGGGGGGGCCAAGAGGGGAAGACCCAGTACTTC.

Note on this clone: At one boundary the junction diverges from the germline segment, which might be a read error. This chain links TRBV7-9 with TRBJ2-1, with TRBD2 matching 12 bases. This CDR3 contains 13 residues. Germline CDR1 and CDR2: SEHNR and FQNEAQ (reference sequence). This CDR3 is CASSQSSGRGLIF. The CDR3 nucleotides are TGTGCCAGCAGCCAATCTAGCGGGAGGGGCCTAATCTTC.

V gene TRBV30 combines with J gene TRBJ1-1; D unclear. Trimming took off 8 bases at V and 1 base at J, with 8 bases between the two ends. Germline CDR1 is GTSNPN and CDR2 is SVGIG (reference sequence). This CDR3 has 11 amino acids. CDR3 amino acids: CAAQENTEAFF. The CDR3 DNA is TGTGCCGCCCAGGAGAACACTGAAGCTTTCTTT. The full variable domain, rest sourced from reference TRBV30 and TRBJ1-1, is SQTIHQWPATLVQPVGSPLSLECTVEGTSNPNLYWYRQAAGRGLQLLFYSVGIGQISSEVPQNLSASRPQDRQFILSSKKLLLSDSGFYLCAAQENTEAFFGQGTRLTVV.

V is TRBV7-9 and J is TRBJ2-7; 9 positions match TRBD1. Trimming took 4 bases from V and 4 from J; bases not matched to a gene: 14. Germline V gene data show CDR1 as SEHNR and CDR2 as FQNEAQ (reference sequence). The CDR3 extends over 17 amino acids. The CDR3 here is CASSSALTGQGSYEQYF. DNA for the CDR3: TGTGCCAGCAGCTCCGCGTTGACGGGACAGGGTTCTTACGAGCAGTACTTC.

The J gene is TRBJ1-4, the V gene TRBV2; 7 positions agree with TRBD1. The V gene end was trimmed by 4 bases and the J gene end by 7 bases; junction bases not matched to a gene: 12. Germline V lookup: CDR1 SNHLY, CDR2 FYNNEI. CDR3 length: 16 amino acids. The CDR3 coding sequence is TGTGCCAGCAGTGCCACAGGGGCCGAGGGTGGTGAAAAACTGTTTTTT. This translates into CASSATGAEGGEKLFF.

The chain combines TRBV19 with TRBJ2-3; 7 nucleotides agree with TRBD2. CDR1 and CDR2 (germline): LNHDA, SQIVND (reference sequence). CDR3 size: 14 residues. V gave up 6 bases and J gave up 1 base; unmatched junction bases: 4. Here the CDR3 reads CASRWGGGTDTQYF. The CDR3 DNA is TGTGCCAGTAGATGGGGGGGAGGCACAGATACGCAGTATTTT.

CDR3 region: CASTDRGRGNEKLFF. CDR3 in DNA: TGTGCCAGCACTGACCGCGGGCGTGGGAATGAAAAACTGTTTTTT. The V and J genes are TRBV28 and TRBJ1-4, with no clear D. Trimming removed 7 bases from V and 5 bases from J, with 17 bases in between. The CDR3 runs to 15 residues. Germline V gene sequence: CDR1 MDHEN, CDR2 SYDVKM.

This rearrangement joins TRBV4-2 to TRBJ2-2; D unresolved. Germline V lookup: CDR1 LGHNA, CDR2 YNFKEQ. The CDR3 is made up of 14 amino acids. The V end lost 0 bases, the J end lost 4 bases, and 6 bases lay between the germline ends. The chain's CDR3 is CASSQDFGTGELFF. In DNA, the CDR3 is TGTGCCAGCAGCCAAGACTTCGGCACCGGGGAGCTGTTTTTT.

The rearrangement links TRBV19 to TRBJ2-7; 7 nucleotides align to TRBD1. The CDR3 contains 13 residues. The V gene's germline CDR1 is LNHDA and CDR2 SQIVND (reference sequence). With V trimmed by 3 bases and J by 7 bases, 6 bases remained unmatched. The CDR3: CASSITGVREQYF. CDR3 nucleotide sequence: TGTGCCAGTAGTATTACAGGGGTGAGAGAGCAGTACTTC.

The chain uses TRBV7-9 and TRBJ1-4, with unresolved D. CDR3 size: 14 residues. V lost 4 bases to trimming and J lost 2 bases, with 8 bases between them. From germline, CDR1 is SEHNR and CDR2 FQNEAQ (reference sequence). The CDR3 sequence: CASSWGATNEKLFF. For the CDR3, the DNA is TGTGCCAGCAGCTGGGGAGCGACTAATGAAAAACTGTTTTTT.

This chain connects TRBV4-2 to TRBJ2-7; TRBD1 aligns across 7 bases. Per germline, CDR1 LGHNA and CDR2 YNFKEQ. V trimming: 2 bases; J trimming: 6 bases; junction bases outside the gene matches: 10. The CDR3 extends over 15 amino acids. The CDR3 DNA reads as TGTGCCAGCAGCCAACCGACAGGGAAATCGTCCGAGCAGTACTTC. This gives the protein CASSQPTGKSSEQYF.

The chain combines TRBV11-3 with TRBJ2-7, with a weak D call TRBD1 (6 bases). The CDR3 loop spans 14 amino acids. V was trimmed by 1 base and J by 7 bases, leaving 14 bases between them. CDR1 is SGHNT, CDR2 YENEEA, per germline. CDR3 DNA: TGTGCCAGCAGCTTAGCAGGGGCGTTAGGAGAGCAGTACTTC. Protein product: CASSLAGALGEQYF.

The gene calls are TRBV5-1 and TRBJ1-5; D not resolved. Trimming left V 4 bases short and J 3 bases short, with 17 bases between. Per germline, CDR1 SGHRS and CDR2 YFSETQ. The CDR3 sequence is 16 residues long. CDR3 sequence: CASSPSLAKHNQPQHF. CDR3 nucleotides: TGCGCCAGCAGCCCCTCTCTGGCCAAACACAATCAGCCCCAGCATTTT.

The chain combines TRBV5-1 with TRBJ2-3, with a weak D call TRBD1 (6 bases). V was pared by 3 bases and J by 0 bases, with 8 bases between. The CDR3 runs to 14 residues. Germline V gene sequence: CDR1 SGHRS, CDR2 YFSETQ. This CDR3 reads CASSSDRSTDTQYF. DNA of the CDR3: TGCGCCAGCAGCTCGGACAGAAGCACAGATACGCAGTATTTT.

The rearrangement links TRBV27 to TRBJ1-5, with no clear D. V gave up 2 bases and J gave up 6 bases, with 8 bases separating them. This CDR3 region has 13 residues. Germline CDR1 reads MNHEY; CDR2 reads SMNVEV (reference sequence). CDR3 DNA sequence: TGTGCCAGCAGTTTAGGGGAGGGTCAGCCCCAGCATTTT. Encoded protein: CASSLGEGQPQHF.